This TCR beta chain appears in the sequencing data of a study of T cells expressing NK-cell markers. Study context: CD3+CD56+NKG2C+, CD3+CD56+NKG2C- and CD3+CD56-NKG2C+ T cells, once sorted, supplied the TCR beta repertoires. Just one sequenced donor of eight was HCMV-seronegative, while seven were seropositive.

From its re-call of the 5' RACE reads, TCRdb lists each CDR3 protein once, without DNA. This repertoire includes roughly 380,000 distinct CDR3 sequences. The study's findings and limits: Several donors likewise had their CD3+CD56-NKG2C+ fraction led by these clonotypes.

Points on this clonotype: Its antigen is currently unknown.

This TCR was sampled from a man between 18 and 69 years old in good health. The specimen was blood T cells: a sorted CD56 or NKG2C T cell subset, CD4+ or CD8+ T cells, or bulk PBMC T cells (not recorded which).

CDR3: CASSLTGAGRVSPLHF. The chain recombines TRBV3-1 with TRBJ1-6; the TCRdb call, TRBD1, lacks DNA for checking. Germline V gene lookup returns CDR1 LGHDT and CDR2 YNNKEL (reference sequence). This CDR3 spans 16 amino acids.